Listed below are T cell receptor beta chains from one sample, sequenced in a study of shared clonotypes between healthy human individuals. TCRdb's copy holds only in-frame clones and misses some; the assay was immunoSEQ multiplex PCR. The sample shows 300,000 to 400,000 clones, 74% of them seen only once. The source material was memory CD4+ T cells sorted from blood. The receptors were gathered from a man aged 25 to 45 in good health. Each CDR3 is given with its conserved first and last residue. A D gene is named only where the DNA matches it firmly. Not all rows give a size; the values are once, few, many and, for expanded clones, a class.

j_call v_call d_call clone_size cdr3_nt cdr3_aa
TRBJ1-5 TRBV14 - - TGTGCCAGCAGCCCGGCGGGGGGCAGTGTAGCTCAGCCCCAGCATTTT CASSPAGGSVAQPQHF
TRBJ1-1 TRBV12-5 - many TGTGCTAGTGGTCTTGCATTTAACACTGAAGCTTTCTTT CASGLAFNTEAFF
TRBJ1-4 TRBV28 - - TGTGCCAGCAGTCCCGTTAATGAAAAACTGTTTTTT CASSPVNEKLFF
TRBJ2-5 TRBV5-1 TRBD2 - TGCGCCAGCAGCTCCGCCCCACTAACTAGCGGGGGAGAGACCCAGTACTTC CASSSAPLTSGGETQYF
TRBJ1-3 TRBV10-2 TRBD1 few TGCGCCAGCTCGGGACAGTCGGGAAACACCATATATTTT CASSGQSGNTIYF
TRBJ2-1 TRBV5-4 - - TGTGCCAGCAGCTCGATCGGTGAGCAGTTCTTC CASSSIGEQFF
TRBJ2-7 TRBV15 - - TGTGCCACCAGCAGAGTAGGAAGCTCCTACGAGCAGTACTTC CATSRVGSSYEQYF
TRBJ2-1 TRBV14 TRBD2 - TGTGCCAGCAGCCCCCTAGCGGGAGACGGGTACAATGAGCAGTTCTTC CASSPLAGDGYNEQFF
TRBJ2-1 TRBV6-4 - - TGTGCCAGCAGTGACCCCTTCTCTAATGAGCAGTTCTTC CASSDPFSNEQFF
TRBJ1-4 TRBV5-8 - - TGTGCCAGCAGCCCCGGGGGTGAAAAACTGTTTTTT CASSPGGEKLFF
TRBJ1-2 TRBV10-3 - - TGTGCCATCAGCGCAAGTCTAGGGGTGGACTATGGCTACACCTTC CAISASLGVDYGYTF
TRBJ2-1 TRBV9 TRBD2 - TGTGCCAGCAGCACCCGACTAGCGGGAGGTAATGAGCAGTTCTTC CASSTRLAGGNEQFF
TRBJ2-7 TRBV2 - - TGTGCCAGCAGTGAACGATACAACCTACAGCACTTC CASSERYNLQHF
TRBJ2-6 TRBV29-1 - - TGCAGCGTTGGGTCAGGGGCCAACGTCCTGACTTTC CSVGSGANVLTF
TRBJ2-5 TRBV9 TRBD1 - TGTGCCAGCAGCGCACAGGGGTGGGGAGAGACCCAGTACTTC CASSAQGWGETQYF
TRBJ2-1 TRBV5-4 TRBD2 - TGTGCCAGCCTGCGCGCTAGCGGGGACAATGAGCAGTTCTTC CASLRASGDNEQFF
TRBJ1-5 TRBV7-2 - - TGTGCCAGCAGCTCAGAGGGGGGGAAAGTTTATCAGCCCCAGCATTTT CASSSEGGKVYQPQHF
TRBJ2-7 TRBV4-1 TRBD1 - TGCGCCAGCAGCCAAGATCCGCAGGGGGCATTGGCGGAGCAGTACTTC CASSQDPQGALAEQYF
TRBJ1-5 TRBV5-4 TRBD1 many TGTGCCAGCAGCTTGCAAGGGGGCGGTCAGCCCCAGCATTTT CASSLQGGGQPQHF
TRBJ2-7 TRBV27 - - TGTGCCAGTTCCGTGGGAGAGTTCCCCCTTTACGAGCAGTACTTC CASSVGEFPLYEQYF
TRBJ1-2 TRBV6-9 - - TGTGCCAGCAGTTTTTTCAGGGGAGCGGACACCTTC CASSFFRGADTF
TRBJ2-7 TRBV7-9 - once TGTGCCAGCAGCTCCCTCTTAGGGGAGCAGTACTTC CASSSLLGEQYF
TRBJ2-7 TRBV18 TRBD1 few TGTGCCAGCTCAAGACAGGGCTCGAGCTCCTACGAGCAGTACTTC CASSRQGSSSYEQYF
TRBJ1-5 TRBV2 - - TGTGCCAGCTGCCCGGAGGCCTCTTATCAGCCCCAGCATTTT CASCPEASYQPQHF
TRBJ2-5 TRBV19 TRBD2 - TGTGCCAGTAGTAGCGGGAGTTGGGAAGAGACCCAGTACTTC CASSSGSWEETQYF
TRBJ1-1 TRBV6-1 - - TGTGCCAGCAGCCGACCGGGACCGAACACTGAAGCTTTCTTT CASSRPGPNTEAFF
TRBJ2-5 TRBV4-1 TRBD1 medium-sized TGCGCCAGCAGCCAGCCTCTAGAGGGGGCACGACGGGGAGAGACCCAGTACTTC CASSQPLEGARRGETQYF
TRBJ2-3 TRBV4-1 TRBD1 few TGCGCCAGCAGCCAAGGGACAGGACTGAGCACAGATACGCAGTATTTT CASSQGTGLSTDTQYF
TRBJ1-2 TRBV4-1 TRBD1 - TGCGCCAGCAGCCAAGGGAGACAGGGTGGTGGCTACACCTTC CASSQGRQGGGYTF
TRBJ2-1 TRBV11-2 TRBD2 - TGTGCCAGCAGCCCCCCCCGGGTCACGGGACTAGCAATTTACAATGAGCAGTTCTTC CASSPPRVTGLAIYNEQFF
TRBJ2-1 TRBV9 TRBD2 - TGTGCCAGCAGCGTAGCGAGCGGGAATTACAATGAGCAGTTCTTC CASSVASGNYNEQFF
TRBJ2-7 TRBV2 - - TGTGCCAGCAGGAAGACCGAAACGGGCGAGCAGTACTTC CASRKTETGEQYF
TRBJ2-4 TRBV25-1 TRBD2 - TGTGCCAGCAGTGGCCAAGCGGGAATTCAGTACTTC CASSGQAGIQYF
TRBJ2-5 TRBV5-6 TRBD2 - TGTGCCAGCAGCCGAGCGGGAGTCGGCCAAGAGACCCAGTACTTC CASSRAGVGQETQYF
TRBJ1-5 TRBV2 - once TGTGCCAGCAGTCCTCGTCCAGGGTTGTGGAATCAGCCCCAGCATTTT CASSPRPGLWNQPQHF
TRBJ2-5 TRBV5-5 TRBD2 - TGTGCCAGCAGCCCACGACTAGCGGGAGGCACTTGGGGGGAGACCCAGTACTTC CASSPRLAGGTWGETQYF